This T cell receptor beta chain was identified during a study of T-cell reconstitution after alpha-beta-depleted transplantation in children. A few counts support this clonotype. Its target is unknown. Study results and caveats: Expanded graft clones, several hundred of them, were reportedly the source of alpha-beta T cells about two months after transplant. T-cell numbers and diversity one year post-transplant derived largely from freshly generated T cells. Elevated TCRbeta diversity at day 60 was traced, in some patients, to surviving recipient T cells and thymic progenitors.

The germline V gene encodes CDR1 SNHLY and CDR2 FYNNEI. V dropped 1 base and J dropped 8 bases, with 11 bases sitting between them. The CDR3 is 13 amino acids. TCRbeta library preparation incorporated unique molecular identifiers. One entry per CDR3 protein, called by TCRdb with MiXCR from the PCR reads. The repertoire consists of approximately 800,000 distinct CDR3 sequences, with about 16% occurring once and the leading ten covering around 5%. This TCR came from a male patient between 10 and 17 years old who had a stem cell transplant for acute lymphoblastic leukemia, so the T cells may come from the graft donor. Material: PBMCs, mostly from graft donor cells, obtained 360 days after TCRalphabeta/CD19-depleted stem cell transplant. This rearrangement joins TRBV2 to TRBJ2-5; D not resolved. The DNA of the CDR3 is TGTGCCAGCAGTGAAGAGACGAAGGGTACCCAGTACTTC. Amino acid sequence: CASSEETKGTQYF.